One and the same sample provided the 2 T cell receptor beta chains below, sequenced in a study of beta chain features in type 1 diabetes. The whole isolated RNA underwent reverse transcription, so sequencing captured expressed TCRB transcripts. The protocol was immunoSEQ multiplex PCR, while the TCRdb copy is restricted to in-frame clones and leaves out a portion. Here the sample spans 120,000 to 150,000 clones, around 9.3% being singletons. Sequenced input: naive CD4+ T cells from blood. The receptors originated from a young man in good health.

CDR3 amino acids: CASSGASGNQETQYF. DNA for the CDR3: TGTGCCAGCAGTGGGGCTAGCGGGAACCAAGAGACCCAGTACTTC. The V call is TRBV27, the J call TRBJ2-5, with 9 positions matching TRBD2. From germline, CDR1 is MNHEY and CDR2 SMNVEV (reference sequence). The CDR3 is 15 amino acids. V was pared by 5 bases and J by 0 bases, with 4 bases of the junction left unmatched.

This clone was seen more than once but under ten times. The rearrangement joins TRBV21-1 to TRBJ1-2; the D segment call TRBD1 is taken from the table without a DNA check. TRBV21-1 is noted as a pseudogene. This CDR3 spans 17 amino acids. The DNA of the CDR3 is TGTGCCAGCAGCAAAGGACAGGGGGGGCGTCCTAACTATGGCTACACCTTC. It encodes CASSKGQGGRPNYGYTF.